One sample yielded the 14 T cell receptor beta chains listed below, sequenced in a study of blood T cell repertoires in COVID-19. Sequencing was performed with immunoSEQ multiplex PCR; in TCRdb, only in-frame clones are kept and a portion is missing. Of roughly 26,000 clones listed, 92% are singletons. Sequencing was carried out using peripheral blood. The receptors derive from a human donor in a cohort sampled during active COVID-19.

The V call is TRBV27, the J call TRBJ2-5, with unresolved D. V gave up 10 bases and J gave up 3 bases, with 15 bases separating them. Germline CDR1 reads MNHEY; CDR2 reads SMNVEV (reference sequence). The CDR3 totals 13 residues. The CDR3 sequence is CATKYRSEETQYF. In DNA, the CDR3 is TGTGCCACAAAGTACCGGAGCGAAGAGACCCAGTACTTC.

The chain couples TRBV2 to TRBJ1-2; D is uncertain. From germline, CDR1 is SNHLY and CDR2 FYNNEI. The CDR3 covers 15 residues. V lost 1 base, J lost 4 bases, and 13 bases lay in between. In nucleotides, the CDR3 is TGTGCCAGCAGTGAAGGAGGGATCCGGATCTATGGCTACACCTTC. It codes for CASSEGGIRIYGYTF.

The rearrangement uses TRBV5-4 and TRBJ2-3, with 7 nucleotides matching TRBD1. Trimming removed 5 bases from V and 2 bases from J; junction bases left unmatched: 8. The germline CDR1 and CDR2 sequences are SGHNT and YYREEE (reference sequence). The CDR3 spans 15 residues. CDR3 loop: CASRTQGEYTDTQYF. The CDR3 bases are TGTGCCAGCAGGACCCAGGGGGAATACACAGATACGCAGTATTTT. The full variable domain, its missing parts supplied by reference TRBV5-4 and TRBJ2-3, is ETGVTQSPTHLIKTRGQQVTLRCSSQSGHNTVSWYQQALGQGPQFIFQYYREEENGRGNFPPRFSGLQFPNYSSELNVNALELDDSALYLCASRTQGEYTDTQYFGPGTRLTVL.

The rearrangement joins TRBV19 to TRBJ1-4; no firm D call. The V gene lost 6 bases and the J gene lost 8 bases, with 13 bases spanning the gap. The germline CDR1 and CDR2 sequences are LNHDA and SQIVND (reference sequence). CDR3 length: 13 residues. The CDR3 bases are TGTGCCAGTAGCTCCACGGAGGCGGAAAAACTGTTTTTT. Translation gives CASSSTEAEKLFF. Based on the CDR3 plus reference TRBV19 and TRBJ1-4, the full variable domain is DGGITQSPKYLFRKEGQNVTLSCEQNLNHDAMYWYRQDPGQGLRLIYYSQIVNDFQKGDIAEGYSVSREKKESFPLTVTSAQKNPTAFYLCASSSTEAEKLFFGSGTQLSVL.

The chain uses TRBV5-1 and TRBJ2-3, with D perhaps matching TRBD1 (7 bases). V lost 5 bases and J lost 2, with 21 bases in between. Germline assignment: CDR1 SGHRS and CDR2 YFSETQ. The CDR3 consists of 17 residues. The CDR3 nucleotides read TGCGCCAGCAGAGACGGGGGACAGACGATAAACACAGATACGCAGTATTTT. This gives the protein CASRDGGQTINTDTQYF.

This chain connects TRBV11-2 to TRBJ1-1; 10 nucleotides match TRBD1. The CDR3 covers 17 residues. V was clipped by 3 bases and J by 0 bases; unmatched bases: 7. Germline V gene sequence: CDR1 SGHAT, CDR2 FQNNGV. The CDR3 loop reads CASSLTGGLSMNTEAFF. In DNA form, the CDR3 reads TGTGCCAGCAGCTTGACAGGGGGCTTGTCGATGAACACTGAAGCTTTCTTT.

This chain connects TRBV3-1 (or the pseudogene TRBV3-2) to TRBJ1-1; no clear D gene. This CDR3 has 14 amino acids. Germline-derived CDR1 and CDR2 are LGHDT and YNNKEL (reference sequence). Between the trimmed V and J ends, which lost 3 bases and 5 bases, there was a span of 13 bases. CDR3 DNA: TGTGCCAGCAGCCAGGGCCCGCGGGGAACTGAAGCTTTCTTT. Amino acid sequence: CASSQGPRGTEAFF.

The CDR3 spells CASRGQALNQPQHF. DNA for the CDR3: TGTGCCAGCAGGGGACAGGCCCTCAATCAGCCCCAGCATTTT. This chain connects TRBV6-5 to TRBJ1-5; TRBD1 matches at 8 bases. The germline V gene encodes CDR1 MNHEY and CDR2 SVGAGI. With V trimmed by 6 bases and J by 3 bases, 4 bases remained unmatched. The CDR3 loop spans 14 amino acids.

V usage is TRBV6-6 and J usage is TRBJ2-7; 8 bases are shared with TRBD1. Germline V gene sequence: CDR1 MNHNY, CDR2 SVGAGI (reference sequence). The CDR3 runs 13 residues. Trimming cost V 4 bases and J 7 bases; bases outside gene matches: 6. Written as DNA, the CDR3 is TGTGCCAGCAGTTCCGGACAGGGCGGGGAGCAGTACGTC. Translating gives CASSSGQGGEQYV.

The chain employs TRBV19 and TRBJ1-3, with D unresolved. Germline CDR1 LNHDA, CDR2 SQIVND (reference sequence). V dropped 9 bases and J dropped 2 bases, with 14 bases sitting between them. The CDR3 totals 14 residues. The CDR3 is CASTTASAGNTIYF. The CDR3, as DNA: TGTGCCAGCACGACTGCGTCAGCTGGAAACACCATATATTTT.

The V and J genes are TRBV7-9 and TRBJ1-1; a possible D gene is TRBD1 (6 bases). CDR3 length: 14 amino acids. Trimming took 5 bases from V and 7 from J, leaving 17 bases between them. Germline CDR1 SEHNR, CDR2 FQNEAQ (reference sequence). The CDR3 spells CASSPQAGAYEAFF. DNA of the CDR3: TGTGCCAGCAGCCCCCAGGCGGGGGCGTATGAAGCTTTCTTT. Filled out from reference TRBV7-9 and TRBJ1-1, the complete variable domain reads DTGVSQNPRHKITKRGQNVTFRCDPISEHNRLYWYRQTLGQGPEFLTYFQNEAQLEKSRLLSDRFSAERPKGSFSTLEIQRTEQGDSAMYLCASSPQAGAYEAFFGQGTRLTVV.

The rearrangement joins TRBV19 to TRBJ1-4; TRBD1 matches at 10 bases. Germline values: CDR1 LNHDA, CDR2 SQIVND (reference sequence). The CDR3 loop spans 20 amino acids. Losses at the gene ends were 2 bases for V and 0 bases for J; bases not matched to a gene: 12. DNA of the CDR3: TGTGCCAGTAGTATATCCGGGACAGGGGTTCGGATTGCAACTAATGAAAAACTGTTTTTT. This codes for CASSISGTGVRIATNEKLFF.

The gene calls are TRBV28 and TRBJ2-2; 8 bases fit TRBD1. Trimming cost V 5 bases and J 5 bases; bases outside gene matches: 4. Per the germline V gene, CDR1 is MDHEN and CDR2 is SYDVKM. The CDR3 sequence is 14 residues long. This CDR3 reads CASSRRGRTGELFF. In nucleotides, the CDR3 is TGTGCCAGCAGTCGCAGGGGGCGGACCGGGGAGCTGTTTTTT.

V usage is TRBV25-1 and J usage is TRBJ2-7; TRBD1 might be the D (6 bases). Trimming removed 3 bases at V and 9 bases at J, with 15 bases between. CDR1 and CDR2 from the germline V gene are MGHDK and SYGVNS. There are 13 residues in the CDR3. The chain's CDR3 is CASSDPTGIRQYF. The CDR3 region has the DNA TGTGCCAGCAGTGATCCTACAGGGATCCGGCAGTACTTC.